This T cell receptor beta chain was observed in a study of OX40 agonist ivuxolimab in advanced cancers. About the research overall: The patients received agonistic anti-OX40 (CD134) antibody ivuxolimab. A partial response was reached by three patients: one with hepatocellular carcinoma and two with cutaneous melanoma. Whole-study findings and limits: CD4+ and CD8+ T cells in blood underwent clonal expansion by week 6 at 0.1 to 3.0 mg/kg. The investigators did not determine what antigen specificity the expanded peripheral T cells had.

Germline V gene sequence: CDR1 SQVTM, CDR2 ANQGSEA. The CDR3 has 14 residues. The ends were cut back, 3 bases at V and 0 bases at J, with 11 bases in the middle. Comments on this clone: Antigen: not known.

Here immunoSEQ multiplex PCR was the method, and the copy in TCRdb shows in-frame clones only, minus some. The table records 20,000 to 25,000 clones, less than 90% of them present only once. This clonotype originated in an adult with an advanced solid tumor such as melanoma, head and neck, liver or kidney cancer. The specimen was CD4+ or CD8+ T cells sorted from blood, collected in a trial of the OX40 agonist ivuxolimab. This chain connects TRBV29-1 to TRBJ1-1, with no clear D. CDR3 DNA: TGCAGCGTTGATGGAGAGATAATGAACACTGAAGCTTTCTTT. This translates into CSVDGEIMNTEAFF.